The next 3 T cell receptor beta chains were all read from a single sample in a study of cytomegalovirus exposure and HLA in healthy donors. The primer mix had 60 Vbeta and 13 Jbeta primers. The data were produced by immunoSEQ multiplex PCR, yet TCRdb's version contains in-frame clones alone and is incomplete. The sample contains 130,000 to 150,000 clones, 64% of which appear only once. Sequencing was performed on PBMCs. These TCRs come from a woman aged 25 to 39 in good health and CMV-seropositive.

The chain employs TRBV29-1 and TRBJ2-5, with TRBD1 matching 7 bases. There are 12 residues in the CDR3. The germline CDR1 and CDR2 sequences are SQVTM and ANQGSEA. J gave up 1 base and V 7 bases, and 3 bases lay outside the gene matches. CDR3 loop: CSAWTGQETQYF. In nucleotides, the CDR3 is TGCAGCGCTTGGACAGGCCAAGAGACCCAGTACTTC. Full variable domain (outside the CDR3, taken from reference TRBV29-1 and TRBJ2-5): SAVISQKPSRDICQRGTSLTIQCQVDSQVTMMFWYRQQPGQSLTLIATANQGSEATYESGFVIDKFPISRPNLTFSTLTVSNMSPEDSSIYLCSAWTGQETQYFGPGTRLLVL.

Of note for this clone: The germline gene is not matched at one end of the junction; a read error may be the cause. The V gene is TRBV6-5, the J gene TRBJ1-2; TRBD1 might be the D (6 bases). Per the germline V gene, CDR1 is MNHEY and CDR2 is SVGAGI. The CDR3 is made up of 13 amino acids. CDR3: CATNPTNRVGYAF. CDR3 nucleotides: TGTGCCACAAATCCTACTAACAGGGTTGGCTACGCCTTC.

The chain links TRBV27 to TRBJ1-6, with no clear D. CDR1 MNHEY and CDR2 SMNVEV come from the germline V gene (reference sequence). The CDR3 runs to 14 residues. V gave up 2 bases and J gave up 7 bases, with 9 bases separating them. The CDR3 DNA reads TGTGCCAGCAGTTTAGGCCGGCGGAATTCACCCCTCCACTTT. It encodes CASSLGRRNSPLHF.